Below, 32 T cell receptor beta chains from the same sample are listed, as sequenced in a study of spatial heterogeneity in lung cancer. Study-level points and caveats: One measure, the expanded intratumoral alpha and beta TCR count, tracked tumor mutation counts.

Which antigens these TCRs recognize remains unknown. TCRdb reprocessed the 5' RACE reads with MiXCR, giving one entry per CDR3 protein. The sample holds 4,000 to 6,500 distinct CDR3 sequences, around 6.8% seen once. Sample time point: sample taken at primary tumor resection. This specimen consisted of lung tumor tissue, obtained at surgery. The receptors originated from a female donor with early-stage non-small cell lung cancer.

This clonotype was seen many times. This beta chain was picked up by a library intended for alpha chains and is off target, so its count carries little meaning. V is TRBV11-3 and J is TRBJ2-1, with D possibly being TRBD1 or TRBD2 (5 bases each). This CDR3 spans 15 amino acids. Trimming stripped 4 bases from V and 9 bases from J, with 19 bases between. Per the germline V gene, CDR1 is SGHNT and CDR2 is YENEEA. CDR3 region: CASSSRGRSQAEQFF. The CDR3 DNA follows: TGTGCCAGCAGCTCCCGGGGCCGTTCTCAGGCTGAGCAGTTCTTC. Full variable domain (missing parts from reference TRBV11-3 and TRBJ2-1): EAGVVQSPRYKIIEKKQPVAFWCNPISGHNTLYWYLQNLGQGPELLIRYENEEAVDDSQLPKDRFSAERLKGVDSTLKIQPAELGDSAVYLCASSSRGRSQAEQFFGPGTRLTVL.

By sample fraction, this clonotype is medium-sized. With the library built for alpha chains, this beta chain is off target and its frequency is not meaningful. V gene TRBV29-1 combines with J gene TRBJ1-4, with D possibly matching TRBD1 (6 bases). The CDR3 is made up of 12 amino acids. The V gene's germline CDR1 is SQVTM and CDR2 ANQGSEA. Between the trimmed V and J ends, which lost 4 bases and 6 bases, there was a span of 9 bases. The CDR3 sequence is CSVAGGDEKLFF. The DNA for the CDR3 is TGCAGCGTTGCCGGGGGCGATGAAAAACTGTTTTTT.

This clonotype qualifies as medium-sized. Since the library was made to target alpha chains, this beta chain is a stray read and its abundance is not meaningful. V usage is TRBV10-3 and J usage is TRBJ2-7; no definite D call. Germline V gives CDR1 ENHRY, CDR2 SYGVKD. The CDR3 covers 13 residues. With 0 bases removed from V and 4 bases from J, the gap between germline ends came to 7 bases. The CDR3 protein is CAISESLGYEQYV. CDR3 in DNA: TGTGCCATCAGTGAGTCATTGGGTTACGAGCAGTACGTC.

This clonotype is categorized as medium-sized (0.01 to 0.1%). Because this beta chain is a stray read in a library intended to capture alpha chains, its abundance should not be given much weight. The chain uses TRBV7-2 and TRBJ2-1, with D possibly being TRBD2 (5 bases). The CDR3 consists of 16 residues. In germline, CDR1 is SGHTA, CDR2 FQGNSA. Trimming removed 5 bases at V and 8 bases at J, with 22 bases between. CDR3 protein: CASSPPRGLAPHEQFF. CDR3 DNA sequence: TGTGCCAGCAGCCCCCCCCGCGGGCTAGCACCCCATGAGCAGTTCTTC.

This clonotype is labeled as medium-sized. This beta chain represents an off-target read in a library built for alpha chains; its size is of limited meaning. This rearrangement joins TRBV7-8 to TRBJ2-1; D could derive from TRBD1 or TRBD2 (5 bases each). The V end was cut by 5 bases, the J end by 7 bases, with 15 bases between. Germline V gene sequence: CDR1 SGHVS, CDR2 FQNEAQ. The CDR3 consists of 14 residues. The CDR3: CASSPRDRGNEQFF. In DNA, the CDR3 is TGTGCCAGCAGCCCCAGGGACCGTGGGAATGAGCAGTTCTTC.

This clonotype was found many times. This beta chain lies outside the target of a library built for alpha chains; its clone size means little. The CDR3 loop reads CASSPGTDYGYTF. In nucleotides, the CDR3 is TGTGCCAGCAGTCCTGGGACAGACTATGGCTACACCTTC. The chain combines TRBV28 with TRBJ1-2, with 7 bases identical to TRBD1. The CDR3 sequence is 13 residues long. The J segment lost 3 bases and the V segment lost 5 bases, leaving 3 bases of the junction unmatched. Germline CDR1 reads MDHEN; CDR2 reads SYDVKM.

This clonotype is judged medium-sized. This beta chain represents an off-target read in a library built for alpha chains; its size is of limited meaning. This chain uses TRBV6-5 with TRBJ2-7, with D possibly called TRBD1 or TRBD2 (5 bases each). The V gene's germline CDR1 is MNHEY and CDR2 SVGAGI. Trimming took 5 bases from V and 0 from J, leaving 14 bases between them. CDR3 length equals 15 residues. The CDR3 loop is CASSIGTESSYEQYF. CDR3 coding DNA: TGTGCCAGCAGTATAGGGACCGAAAGCTCCTACGAGCAGTACTTC.

Judged by abundance, this clonotype is medium-sized. A library prepared for alpha chains yielded this beta chain as an off-target read; its size is of little meaning. The rearrangement links TRBV21-1 to TRBJ1-2; TRBD1, as called in the table, went unchecked against the DNA. TRBV21-1 constitutes a pseudogene. The CDR3 length is 20 residues. The CDR3 spells CASSKKCGSQGFPNWYGYTF. Written as DNA, the CDR3 is TGTGCCAGCAGCAAAAAGTGCGGATCCCAGGGTTTTCCTAACTGGTATGGCTACACCTTC.

By frequency in the sample, this clonotype is medium-sized (0.01 to 0.1%). This beta chain was picked up by a library intended for alpha chains and is off target, so its count carries little meaning. The V and J genes are TRBV18 and TRBJ1-4; no clear D. CDR3 length: 14 amino acids. V was clipped by 8 bases and J by 0 bases, with 10 bases between them. Germline values: CDR1 KGHSH, CDR2 LQKENI. CDR3 DNA: TGTGCCAGCGCTCCGGCTCCAACTAATGAAAAACTGTTTTTT. Its protein is CASAPAPTNEKLFF.

By sample share, this clonotype is medium-sized (0.01 to 0.1%). The size of this beta chain means little, since it is a stray read in a library made for alpha chains. This rearrangement joins TRBV7-8 to TRBJ1-1; possibly TRBD1 for D (5 bases). The V gene's germline CDR1 is SGHVS and CDR2 FQNEAQ. This CDR3 has 15 residues. With 3 bases removed from V and 6 bases from J, the gap between germline ends came to 17 bases. The CDR3 protein is CASSFILGRDAEAFF. CDR3 nucleotides: TGTGCCAGCAGCTTTATCTTGGGAAGGGACGCTGAAGCTTTCTTT.

This clonotype was found many times. The library was built for alpha chains, so this beta chain is an off-target read and its size means little. V and J are TRBV6-2 or TRBV6-3 and TRBJ2-7; possible D gene TRBD2, 6 bases. The CDR3 has 15 residues. CDR1 and CDR2 (germline): MNHEY, SVGEGT. The V gene lost 5 bases and the J gene lost 0 bases, with 14 bases spanning the gap. The chain's CDR3 is CASSLSGTPSYEQYF. In DNA, the CDR3 is TGTGCCAGCAGTCTCTCGGGGACTCCCTCCTACGAGCAGTACTTC.

By share of the sample, this clonotype is medium-sized. Being off target in a library aimed at alpha chains, this beta chain has a size of little meaning. The chain employs TRBV27 and TRBJ1-5; D is undetermined. Trimming pared 3 bases from V and 0 bases from J, leaving 15 bases between. This CDR3 is 17 amino acids long. The V gene's germline CDR1 is MNHEY and CDR2 SMNVEV (reference sequence). The CDR3 region has the DNA TGTGCCAGCAGTTTGGTACCAGGTCCTAATAGCAATCAGCCCCAGCATTTT. Residues: CASSLVPGPNSNQPQHF.

Relative to its sample, this clonotype is medium-sized (0.01 to 0.1%). This beta chain lies outside the target of a library built for alpha chains; its clone size means little. The chain links TRBV24-1 to TRBJ2-1; 7 nucleotides agree with TRBD1. With 3 bases clipped from V and 6 bases from J, the junction kept 1 base outside the gene matches. The CDR3 runs to 13 residues. The germline gives CDR1 KGHDR, CDR2 SFDVKD. Here the CDR3 reads CATSDPGGNEQFF. The CDR3 nucleotides read TGTGCCACCAGTGATCCAGGGGGCAATGAGCAGTTCTTC.

This clonotype occurred many times. This beta chain is an unintended read in a library built for alpha chains; its size means little. This chain links TRBV28 with TRBJ1-2; 7 positions agree with TRBD1. This CDR3 has 14 amino acids. Germline V gives CDR1 MDHEN, CDR2 SYDVKM. J lost 4 bases, V lost 6 bases, and 8 bases had no gene match. Written as DNA, the CDR3 is TGTGCCAGCAGCCGAGGGGGCGCTGGCTATGGCTACACCTTC. It is translated as CASSRGGAGYGYTF.

Note on this clonotype: The library was built for alpha chains, so this beta chain is an off-target read and its size means little. This chain links TRBV24-1 with TRBJ2-3; a weak D match, TRBD1 (5 bases). The V gene lost 1 base and the J gene lost 6 bases, with 10 bases spanning the gap. The CDR3 consists of 14 residues. Germline CDR1 KGHDR, CDR2 SFDVKD. CDR3 sequence reads: CATSDLDSRDTQYF. CDR3 DNA: TGTGCCACCAGTGATTTAGACAGTCGGGATACGCAGTATTTT.

Ten or more counts support this clonotype. This beta chain represents an off-target read in a library built for alpha chains; its size is of limited meaning. This chain links TRBV27 with TRBJ2-7, with D unresolved. This CDR3 has 14 residues. Trimming removed 2 bases from V and 0 bases from J, with 8 bases in between. Germline CDR1 and CDR2: MNHEY and SMNVEV (reference sequence). The CDR3: CASSLRTVSYEQYF. CDR3 nucleotides: TGTGCCAGCAGTTTACGGACGGTCTCCTACGAGCAGTACTTC.

In its sample, this clonotype is medium-sized. This beta chain is an unintended read in a library built for alpha chains; its size means little. The chain links TRBV20-1 to TRBJ2-3; 10 bases agree with TRBD2. V shed 6 bases and J 2 bases; nucleotides not matched to a gene: 5. The CDR3 is 14 residues long. From germline, CDR1 is DFQATT and CDR2 SNEGSKA (reference sequence). CDR3 coding DNA: TGCAGTGCGCCTACTAGCGGGGTCACAGATACGCAGTATTTT. Translating it yields CSAPTSGVTDTQYF.

This clonotype is classed as medium-sized (0.01 to 0.1%). This beta chain is a stray sequence in a library constructed for alpha chains; its clone size is not meaningful. V is TRBV24-1 and J is TRBJ2-3; possible D gene TRBD1, 7 bases. The CDR3 loop spans 15 amino acids. Germline CDR1 and CDR2: KGHDR and SFDVKD. V dropped 9 bases and J dropped 6 bases, with 21 bases sitting between them. The chain's CDR3 is CATQGGVRLTDTQYF. The CDR3 DNA sequence: TGTGCCACCCAGGGGGGTGTGCGCCTTACGGATACGCAGTATTTT.

As to this clonotype: This beta chain appears as a stray read in a library generated for alpha chains; its size is not informative. The chain has TRBV7-9 and TRBJ2-5; TRBD2 agrees at 7 bases. Losses at the gene ends were 6 bases for V and 2 bases for J; bases not matched to a gene: 9. The CDR3 contains 15 residues. Germline V gene lookup returns CDR1 SEHNR and CDR2 FQNEAQ (reference sequence). The CDR3 nucleotides read TGTGCCAGCAGTTGGGGGGGTGGAGGACAAGAGACCCAGTACTTC. It codes for CASSWGGGGQETQYF.

This clonotype was recorded at least ten times. For a library built for alpha chains, this beta chain is a stray read; little rests on its size. The V call is TRBV5-1, the J call TRBJ2-7, with TRBD1 identical over 9 bases. Germline V gives CDR1 SGHRS, CDR2 YFSETQ. J gave up 3 bases and V 5 bases, and 9 bases lay outside the gene matches. The CDR3 is 15 residues long. The CDR3: CASSSSGQGLYEQYF. In DNA form, the CDR3 reads TGCGCCAGCAGTTCCTCGGGACAGGGCCTCTACGAGCAGTACTTC.

This clonotype was detected ten times or more. This beta chain lies outside the target of a library built for alpha chains; its clone size means little. This chain links TRBV12-3 or TRBV12-4 with TRBJ2-3; TRBD2 aligns across 7 bases. This CDR3 comprises 15 residues. Unmatched junction bases numbered 3, after V lost 3 bases and J lost 0 bases. DNA for the CDR3: TGTGCCAGCAGTTTTGCGGGAGTGAGCACAGATACGCAGTATTTT. This gives the protein CASSFAGVSTDTQYF.

This clonotype showed up many times. This beta chain was picked up by a library intended for alpha chains and is off target, so its count carries little meaning. The V gene is TRBV7-9, the J gene TRBJ2-1; 9 bases align to TRBD2. V lost 5 bases, J lost 8 bases, and 10 bases stayed unmatched. Germline CDR1 SEHNR, CDR2 FQNEAQ (reference sequence). The CDR3 totals 15 residues. The CDR3 here is CASSHRPSGNHEQFF. DNA for the CDR3: TGTGCCAGCAGCCACAGGCCTAGCGGGAACCATGAGCAGTTCTTC.

This clonotype appeared many times. Since it is a stray read in a library aimed at alpha chains, this beta chain has a size that is not meaningful. J is TRBJ1-4 and V is TRBV5-1; D uncertain. Looked up from germline, CDR1 is SGHRS and CDR2 is YFSETQ. V lost 4 bases, J lost 6 bases, and 10 bases lay in between. This CDR3 is built from 13 residues. The CDR3 DNA is TGCGCCAGCAGCACCGTGAATGATGAAAAACTGTTTTTT. It encodes CASSTVNDEKLFF.

In its sample, this clonotype was seen many times. This beta chain is a stray read from a library made for alpha chains; its abundance is not meaningful. The chain combines TRBV5-6 with TRBJ1-1, with D possibly being TRBD1 (6 bases). The CDR3 contains 14 residues. From germline, CDR1 is SGHDT and CDR2 YYEEEE. The V and J ends lost 6 bases and 5 bases respectively, with 17 bases between them. CDR3 loop: CASTLMTGRTEAFF. In DNA form, the CDR3 reads TGTGCCAGCACCCTTATGACAGGTCGGACTGAAGCTTTCTTT.

On this clonotype: This beta chain is an off-target read within a library intended for alpha chains, so its frequency means little. The rearrangement links TRBV9 to TRBJ2-1; 9 bases are a match to TRBD2. The CDR3 covers 15 residues. In germline, CDR1 is SGDLS, CDR2 YYNGEE. The trim removed 4 bases at V and 7 bases at J, leaving 9 bases unmatched. CDR3 sequence (DNA): TGTGCCAGCAGCCTAGGGGGGACTAGCACGAATGAGCAGTTCTTC. This codes for CASSLGGTSTNEQFF.

In the case of this clonotype: Little can be read into the size of this beta chain, an off-target read in a library designed for alpha chains. The chain couples TRBV27 to TRBJ2-4; possibly TRBD1 for D (6 bases). Germline CDR1 and CDR2: MNHEY and SMNVEV (reference sequence). V was shortened by 1 base and J by 1 base, with 26 bases between the two germline ends. This CDR3 region has 21 residues. This CDR3 is CASSLLKLGPTGSEAKNIQYF. Here the CDR3 DNA reads TGTGCCAGCAGTTTATTAAAACTTGGCCCCACAGGGTCGGAGGCCAAAAACATTCAGTACTTC.

This clonotype ranks as medium-sized. The library was built for alpha chains, so this beta chain is an off-target read and its size means little. The chain carries TRBV27 and TRBJ2-5; 9 bases map to TRBD1. Per germline, CDR1 MNHEY and CDR2 SMNVEV (reference sequence). The trim removed 5 bases at V and 5 bases at J, leaving 9 bases unmatched. The CDR3 extends over 15 amino acids. The CDR3 reads CASSTRDRATETQYF. In nucleotides, the CDR3 is TGTGCCAGCAGTACCCGGGACAGGGCGACGGAGACCCAGTACTTC.

By frequency in the sample, this clonotype is medium-sized. This beta chain turned up in a library designed for alpha chains; as an off-target read, its abundance says little. The rearrangement links TRBV20-1 to TRBJ1-2; TRBD1 is a possible D gene (5 bases). CDR1 and CDR2 from the germline V gene are DFQATT and SNEGSKA (reference sequence). Trimming pared 7 bases from V and 2 bases from J, leaving 17 bases between. This CDR3 region has 14 residues. The CDR3 sequence: CSGPGGKGNYGYTF. The CDR3 DNA is TGCAGTGGTCCCGGGGGGAAGGGGAACTATGGCTACACCTTC.

This clonotype came up many times. Germline is not matched at one junction end, which may reflect a read error. This beta chain slipped into a library made for alpha chains as a stray read, so its size is not meaningful. CDR3 nucleotide sequence: TGTGCCAGCAACTTAGCAGGGGCAGGGGATGGCTACACCTTC. It yields the protein CASNLAGAGDGYTF. The chain links TRBV7-9 to TRBJ1-2; tentatively, D is TRBD1 (6 bases). This CDR3 is built from 14 residues. Germline V lookup: CDR1 SEHNR, CDR2 FQNEAQ (reference sequence). Looking up the rest from reference TRBV7-9 and TRBJ1-2 gives the full variable domain: DTGVSQNPRHKITKRGQNVTFRCDPISEHNRLYWYRQTLGQGPEFLTYFQNEAQLEKSRLLSDRFSAERPKGSFSTLEIQRTEQGDSAMYLCASNLAGAGDGYTFGSGTRLTVV.

Comments on this clonotype: For a library built for alpha chains, this beta chain is a stray read; little rests on its size. The chain links TRBV2 to TRBJ1-3; the D is unclear. Trimming took off 4 bases at V and 4 bases at J, with 11 bases between the two ends. CDR1 is SNHLY and CDR2 is FYNNEI in the germline V gene. The CDR3 consists of 14 residues. CDR3 sequence (DNA): TGTGCCAGCAGTGCCTTAGTTAACGGAAACACCATATATTTT. This gives the protein CASSALVNGNTIYF.

This clonotype was seen ten or more times. This beta chain came through as a stray read in a library set up for alpha chains, and its size says little. This chain joins TRBV23-1 and TRBJ2-3; D perhaps matches TRBD2 (5 bases). TRBV23-1 is annotated as an ORF whose role is uncertain. The CDR3 totals 15 residues. V dropped 0 bases and J dropped 0 bases, with 7 bases sitting between them. The CDR3: CASSQSGRSTDTQYF. The DNA of the CDR3 is TGCGCCAGCAGTCAATCGGGGAGAAGCACAGATACGCAGTATTTT.

This clonotype was observed a few times. Little can be read into the size of this beta chain, an off-target read in a library designed for alpha chains. J is TRBJ2-7 and V is TRBV20-1; D unresolved. This CDR3 region has 13 residues. Germline assignment: CDR1 DFQATT and CDR2 SNEGSKA (reference sequence). V was cut by 6 bases and J by 3 bases, with 15 bases left in between. The CDR3 sequence is CSASDGPHYEQYF. Here the CDR3 DNA reads TGCAGTGCCTCAGACGGGCCCCACTACGAGCAGTACTTC.